The source of this T cell receptor (beta chain) is a study of radiotherapy plus CTLA-4 blockade in lung cancer. At the level of the study: Objective responses were recorded in about a sixth of patients, with disease control recorded in roughly 31%.

The sample holds one count of this clone. With 2 bases removed from V and 0 bases from J, the gap between germline ends came to 14 bases. The germline CDR1 and CDR2 sequences are SGHRS and YFSETQ. CDR3 length equals 16 residues. Data came from immunoSEQ multiplex PCR; TCRdb stores just in-frame clones and leaves some out. Of 75,000 to 95,000 clones detected, roughly 80% appear once; the ten largest clones hold about 25%. The TCR comes from a human donor with non-small cell lung cancer that progressed on radiotherapy plus ipilimumab. The source was peripheral blood, collected from a patient treated with radiotherapy plus ipilimumab. The chain couples TRBV5-1 to TRBJ1-1; D unresolved. The DNA of the CDR3 is TGCGCCAGCAGCTTTTTTACTGGACGACTGAACACTGAAGCTTTCTTT. This encodes CASSFFTGRLNTEAFF.